The rows below give T cell receptor beta chains drawn from one sample of a study of T cells in localized non-small cell lung cancer. The method was immunoSEQ multiplex PCR; TCRdb's version includes in-frame clones alone and lacks a portion of them. The table has 40,000 or so clones, roughly 80% seen once. The sample consisted of peripheral blood, taken before any cancer treatment. These TCRs come from a male donor at least 60 years old with stage III squamous cell lung carcinoma. CDR3s leave out the opening cysteine and the closing phenylalanine or tryptophan.

cdr3_aa v_call
ASSALGANTEAF TRBV5-1
ASTNRGQGWNEQF TRBV27
ASSELVYEQY TRBV6-1
ASSLYQGINQETQY TRBV9
ASSQVAGGGQPQH TRBV4-2
ASSGLPADTQY TRBV5-5
ASSSERSLGGYT TRBV6-1
AWSLLRDGLTSSGANVLT TRBV30
ASSETSGGYNEQF TRBV2
ASTEGVRSSYEQY TRBV6-1
ASSPETDFYEQY TRBV18
ASSAPGQGHNEQF TRBV6-5
ASTPSWTGPNYGYT TRBV27
ASSFAPGQVRNEQF TRBV6-5